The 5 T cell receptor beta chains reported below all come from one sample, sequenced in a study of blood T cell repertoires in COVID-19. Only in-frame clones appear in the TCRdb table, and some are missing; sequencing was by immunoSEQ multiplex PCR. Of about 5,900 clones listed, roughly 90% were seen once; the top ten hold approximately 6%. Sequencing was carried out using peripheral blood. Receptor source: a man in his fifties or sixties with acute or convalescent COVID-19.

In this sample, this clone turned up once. For the CDR3, the DNA is TGTGCCAGCACCCTTTTAGCCTCTAATTCACCCCTCCACTTT. Protein: CASTLLASNSPLHF. This rearrangement joins TRBV2 to TRBJ1-6; D remains ambiguous. The CDR3 has 14 residues. Between the trimmed V and J ends, which lost 7 bases and 6 bases, there was a span of 13 bases. Per germline, CDR1 SNHLY and CDR2 FYNNEI.

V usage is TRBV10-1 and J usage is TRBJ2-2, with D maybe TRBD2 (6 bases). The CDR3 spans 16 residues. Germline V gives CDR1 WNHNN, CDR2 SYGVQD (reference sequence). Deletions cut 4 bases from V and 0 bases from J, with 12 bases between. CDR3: CASSVWDSANTGELFF. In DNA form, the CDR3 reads TGCGCCAGCAGTGTTTGGGACTCCGCGAACACCGGGGAGCTGTTTTTT.

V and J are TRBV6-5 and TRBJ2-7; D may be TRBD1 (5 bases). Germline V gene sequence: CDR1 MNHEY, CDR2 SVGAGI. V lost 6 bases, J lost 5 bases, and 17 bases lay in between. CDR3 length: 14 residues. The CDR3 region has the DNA TGTGCCAGCAGCCGATCAGGGATTGGGAACGAGCAGTACGTC. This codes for CASSRSGIGNEQYV.

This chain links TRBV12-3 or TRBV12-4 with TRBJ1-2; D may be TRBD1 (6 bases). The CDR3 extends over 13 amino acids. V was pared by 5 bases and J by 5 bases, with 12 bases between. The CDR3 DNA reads TGTGCCAGCAGTGGATCCAGGGGATATGGCTACACCTTC. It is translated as CASSGSRGYGYTF.

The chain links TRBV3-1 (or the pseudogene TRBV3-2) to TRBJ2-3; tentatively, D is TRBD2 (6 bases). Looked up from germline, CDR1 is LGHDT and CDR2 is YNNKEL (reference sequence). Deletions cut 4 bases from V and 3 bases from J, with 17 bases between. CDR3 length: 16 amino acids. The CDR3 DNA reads TGTGCCAGCAGCCCCCGAGGCGGGGTGAGGACAGATACGCAGTATTTT. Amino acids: CASSPRGGVRTDTQYF.